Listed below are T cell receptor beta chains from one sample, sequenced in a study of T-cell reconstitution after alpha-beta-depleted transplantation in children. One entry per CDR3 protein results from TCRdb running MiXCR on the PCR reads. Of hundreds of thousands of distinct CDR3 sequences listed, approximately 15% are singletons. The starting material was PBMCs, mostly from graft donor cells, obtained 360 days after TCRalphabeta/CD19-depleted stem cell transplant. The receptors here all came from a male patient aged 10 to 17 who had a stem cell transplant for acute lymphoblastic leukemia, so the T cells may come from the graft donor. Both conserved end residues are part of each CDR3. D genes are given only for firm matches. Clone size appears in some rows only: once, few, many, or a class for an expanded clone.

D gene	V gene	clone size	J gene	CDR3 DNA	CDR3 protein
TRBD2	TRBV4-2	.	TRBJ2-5	TGTGCCAGCAGCCAAGATGGGCTAGCGGGAGAAGAGACCCAGTACTTC	CASSQDGLAGEETQYF
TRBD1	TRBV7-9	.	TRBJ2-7	TGTGCCAGCAGCTTAGGAACGGGACAGCCCTACGAGCAGTACTTC	CASSLGTGQPYEQYF
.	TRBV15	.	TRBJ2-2	TGTGCCACCAGCAGTAAAAGGGGCCTCGCCGGGGAGCTGTTTTTT	CATSSKRGLAGELFF
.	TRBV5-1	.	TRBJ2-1	TGCGCCAGCAGCCCTTCCGTTGTGGGGCAGGATGAGCAGTTCTTC	CASSPSVVGQDEQFF
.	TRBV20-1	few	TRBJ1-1	TGCAGTGCTAGAGAACCAGGGCGGAACACTGAAGCTTTCTTT	CSAREPGRNTEAFF
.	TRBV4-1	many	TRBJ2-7	TGCGCCAGCAGCCAGGGACGGATGTACGAGCAGTACTTC	CASSQGRMYEQYF
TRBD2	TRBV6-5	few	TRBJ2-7	TGTGCCAGCATCCTTGGACTAGCGGGATCCTACGAGCAGTACTTC	CASILGLAGSYEQYF
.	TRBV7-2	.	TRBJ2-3	TGTGCCAGCACCCCCCGGGGGTCCACAGATACGCAGTATTTT	CASTPRGSTDTQYF
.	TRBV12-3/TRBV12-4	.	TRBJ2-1	TGTGCCATGGCCAGGGACCATGAGCAGTTCTTC	CAMARDHEQFF
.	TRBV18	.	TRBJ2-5	TGTGCCACCAAACCCCGGCGGGATGTGGAGACCCAGTACTTC	CATKPRRDVETQYF
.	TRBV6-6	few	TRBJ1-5	TGTGCCAGCAGTACGGAGGAGGTTCAGCCCCAGCATTTT	CASSTEEVQPQHF
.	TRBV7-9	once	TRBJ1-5	TGTGCCAGCAGCGGTCGGGATTATCAGCCCCAGCATTTT	CASSGRDYQPQHF
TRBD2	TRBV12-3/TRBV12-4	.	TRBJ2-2	TGTGCCAGCAGTACGGCTAGCGGGACAAACACCGGGGAGCTGTTTTTT	CASSTASGTNTGELFF
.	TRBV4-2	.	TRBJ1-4	TGTGCCAGCAGCCAAGAGTCCCGGGGACATGAAAAACTGTTTTTT	CASSQESRGHEKLFF
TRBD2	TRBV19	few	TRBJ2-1	TGTGCCAGTAGTGCCCGGCGGGGGGGCGCGCCCTACAATGAGCAGTTCTTC	CASSARRGGAPYNEQFF
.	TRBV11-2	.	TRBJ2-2	TGTGCCAGCAGCTTAGGGATACCGGGACGGATCACCACCGGGGAGCTGTTTTTT	CASSLGIPGRITTGELFF
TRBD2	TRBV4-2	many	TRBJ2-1	TGTGCCAGCAGCCAAGAACTAGCGAACTACAATGAGCAGTTCTTC	CASSQELANYNEQFF
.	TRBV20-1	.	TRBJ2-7	TGCAGTGCTAGTTCCACGCTGGGGCAGGGGAACGAGCAGTACTTC	CSASSTLGQGNEQYF